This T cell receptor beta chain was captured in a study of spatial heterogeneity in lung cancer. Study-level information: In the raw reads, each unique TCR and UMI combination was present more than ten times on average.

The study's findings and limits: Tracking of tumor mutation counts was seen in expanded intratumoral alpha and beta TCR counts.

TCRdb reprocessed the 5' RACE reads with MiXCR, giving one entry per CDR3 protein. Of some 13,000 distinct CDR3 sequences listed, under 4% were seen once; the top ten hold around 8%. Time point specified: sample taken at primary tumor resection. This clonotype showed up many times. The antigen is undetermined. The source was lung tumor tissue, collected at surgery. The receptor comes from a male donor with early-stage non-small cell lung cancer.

This CDR3 reads CASSIYGDSSKNIQYF. CDR3 bases: TGTGCCAGTAGTATTTACGGGGATAGTAGCAAAAACATTCAGTACTTC. The chain combines TRBV19 with TRBJ2-4; tentative D call: TRBD2 (5 bases). Germline-derived CDR1 and CDR2 are LNHDA and SQIVND (reference sequence). V gave up 3 bases and J gave up 3 bases, with 15 bases separating them. The CDR3 loop spans 16 amino acids.